This T cell receptor beta chain comes out of a study of cytomegalovirus exposure and HLA in healthy donors. The CDR3 runs to 15 residues. V was shortened by 0 bases and J by 0 bases, with 7 bases between the two germline ends. The germline V gene has CDR1 SGDLS and CDR2 YYNGEE. PCR primers comprised 60 Vbeta and 13 Jbeta primers. The table came from immunoSEQ multiplex PCR; TCRdb's copy has only in-frame clones and leaves some out. Here the sample spans under 130,000 clones, about three quarters being singletons. V gene TRBV9 combines with J gene TRBJ2-1; a possible D gene is TRBD2 (6 bases). The sample consisted of PBMCs. The clonotype originates from a woman aged 40 to 50 in good health and CMV-seropositive. The DNA of the CDR3 is TGTGCCAGCAGCGTAGCGGGAGCCTCCTACAATGAGCAGTTCTTC. Protein sequence: CASSVAGASYNEQFF.